The source of this T cell receptor (beta chain) is a study of OX40 agonist ivuxolimab in advanced cancers. For context, the study as a whole: Ivuxolimab, which targeted the costimulatory receptor OX40 (CD134), was an agonistic, fully human IgG2 monoclonal antibody. Among the roughly 50 dose-escalation patients, some 20 had hepatocellular carcinoma, approximately 15 melanoma, 9 renal cell carcinoma and 9 head and neck cancer. The paper covers the monotherapy dose-escalation part of the phase I ivuxolimab trial, which included N ≈ 57 patients. Partial responses occurred in three dose-escalation patients, of whom one had hepatocellular carcinoma and two had cutaneous melanoma. Peripheral TCRbeta sequencing aimed to test whether ivuxolimab altered TCR sequence diversity and caused clonal T-cell expansion. Patients were allowed to have had prior anti-PD-1, anti-PD-L1 or anti-CTLA-4 therapy, and less than 45% of the dose-escalation patients had previously received checkpoint inhibitors. In the dose-escalation cohort, 75% to 85% of patients were male, and the mean age was roughly 60 years with a range of roughly 20 to 85. Intravenous ivuxolimab was administered to patients every 2 weeks at six dose levels: 0.01, 0.1, 0.3, 1.5, 3 and 10 mg/kg.

Overall results and qualifications from the work: In the 0.1-3.0 mg/kg groups, partial responders had among the lowest normalized peripheral clonal expansion, particularly in CD8+ T cells. At doses of 0.1 to 3.0 mg/kg, clonal expansion of both CD4+ and CD8+ T cells in blood was seen between baseline and week 6. After ivuxolimab, expanded clones were on average more numerous among CD8+ T cells than among CD4+ T cells. Antigen specificity was not determined for the clonally expanded peripheral T cells. Low levels of normalized T-cell clonal expansion were also shown by some nonresponding patients.

From a lookup of the germline V gene, CDR1 and CDR2 are KGHSH and LQKENI. The V and J ends are trimmed by 6 bases and 5 bases, leaving 20 bases between them. From the cysteine through the phenylalanine, the CDR3 covers 16 amino acids. Only the CDR3 part of the read is kept: 48 bases, read in frame from the first base. A note on this clone: Its binding antigen is unknown. Base quality data are lacking; no much larger clone is found one base away.

The trial excluded patients who had a history of autoimmune disease or were on systemic immunosuppression. Peripheral blood for TCR sequencing was collected from all dose cohorts at baseline, on cycle 4 day 1, and on cycle 7 day 1. Samples came from an open-label, multicenter, first-in-human phase I dose-escalation trial of ivuxolimab. Adults with locally advanced or metastatic head and neck squamous cell, hepatocellular, melanoma or renal cell carcinoma were enrolled in the trial. Before TCR sequencing, CD4+ T cells and CD8+ T cells were sorted from peripheral blood as separate populations. Genomic DNA was isolated from the sorted cells so that the TCRbeta CDR3 region could be sequenced. The immunoSEQ Assay was used to sequence the TCRbeta CDR3 regions. The immuneACCESS repertoire file appears here via TCRdb, limited to in-frame rearrangements. These files lack a portion of the clones; in checked studies, under half of the deficit traces to unresolved V genes, and the cause of the others is not known. This sample lists roughly 40,000 clones; approximately 91% were detected once. The ten biggest clones cover roughly 14% of the sample.

The chain is encoded by TRBV18 joined to TRBJ2-1; the D segment cannot be called with confidence. The clonotype comes from an adult with an advanced solid tumor such as melanoma, head and neck, liver or kidney cancer. The sample in question was CD4+ or CD8+ T cells sorted from blood, obtained in a trial of the OX40 agonist ivuxolimab. The nucleotide sequence reads TGTGCCAGCTCCTATATCGCACCCTCACTTAACAATGAGCAGTTCTTC. Its protein is CASSYIAPSLNNEQFF.